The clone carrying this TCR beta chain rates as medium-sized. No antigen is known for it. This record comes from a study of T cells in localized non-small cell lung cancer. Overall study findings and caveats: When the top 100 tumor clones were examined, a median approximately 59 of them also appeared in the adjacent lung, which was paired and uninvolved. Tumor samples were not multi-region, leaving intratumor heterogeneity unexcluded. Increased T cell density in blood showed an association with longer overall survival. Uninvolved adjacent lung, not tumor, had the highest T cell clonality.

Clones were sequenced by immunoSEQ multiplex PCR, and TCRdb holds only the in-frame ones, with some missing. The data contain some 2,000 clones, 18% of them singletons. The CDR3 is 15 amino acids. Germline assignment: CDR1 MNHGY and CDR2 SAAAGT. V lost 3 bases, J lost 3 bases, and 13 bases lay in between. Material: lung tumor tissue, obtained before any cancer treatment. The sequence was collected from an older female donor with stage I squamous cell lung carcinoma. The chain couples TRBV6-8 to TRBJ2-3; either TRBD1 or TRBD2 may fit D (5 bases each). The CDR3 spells CASSYGTVDTDTQYF. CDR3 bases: TGTGCCAGCAGTTATGGGACGGTGGATACAGATACGCAGTATTTT.